A single sample is the source of the 8 T cell receptor beta chains below, sequenced in a study of blood T cell repertoires in COVID-19. Here immunoSEQ multiplex PCR was the method, and the copy in TCRdb shows in-frame clones only, minus some. The table includes about 140,000 clones, over 65% detected once. Sequencing was done on a sample of peripheral blood. These receptors all stem from a woman aged 80 or older with active or convalescent COVID-19.

The chain links TRBV7-2 to TRBJ2-7; 8 bases fit TRBD2. The germline V gene has CDR1 SGHTA and CDR2 FQGNSA. J gave up 7 bases and V 2 bases, and 10 bases lay outside the gene matches. The length of the CDR3 is 15 residues. This CDR3 reads CASSLLLLAGVEQYF. CDR3 bases: TGTGCCAGCAGCTTACTCCTCCTAGCGGGCGTTGAGCAGTACTTC.

A few counts support this clone. The rearrangement links TRBV11-3 to TRBJ2-2; D unclear. This CDR3 comprises 12 residues. V lost 0 bases and J lost 7, with 3 bases in between. CDR1 and CDR2 (germline): SGHNT, YENEEA. The CDR3 DNA sequence: TGTGCCAGCAGCTTAGATAGCGGGGAGCTGTTTTTT. As protein: CASSLDSGELFF.

The CDR3: CASSGQGYTEAFF. Written as DNA, the CDR3 is TGTGCCAGCAGCGGCCAGGGCTACACTGAAGCTTTCTTT. The chain has TRBV7-2 and TRBJ1-1, with TRBD1 as a possible D gene (5 bases). Trimming left V 5 bases short and J 3 bases short, with 10 bases between. CDR3 length: 13 residues. Germline V gene lookup returns CDR1 SGHTA and CDR2 FQGNSA.

This clone was seen only a few times. This sequence joins TRBV28 and TRBJ1-2; the D gene is possibly TRBD1 (6 bases). Germline V gene data show CDR1 as MDHEN and CDR2 as SYDVKM. The germline V and J ends were trimmed by 6 bases and 4 bases, with 15 bases remaining between them. This CDR3 is 14 amino acids long. In DNA, the CDR3 is TGTGCCAGCAGCCCGGGGGGGGCAGGCTATGGCTACACCTTC. Protein sequence: CASSPGGAGYGYTF.

V usage is TRBV3-1 (or the pseudogene TRBV3-2) and J usage is TRBJ2-7; weak D call: TRBD1 (6 bases). CDR1 and CDR2 (germline): LGHDT, YNNKEL (reference sequence). This CDR3 region has 15 residues. Trimming shortened V by 3 bases and J by 3 bases, and 15 bases separated the two germline ends. The CDR3 DNA sequence: TGTGCCAGCAGCCACCCCACAGGGAACGGCTACGAGCAGTACTTC. This codes for CASSHPTGNGYEQYF.

The rearrangement uses TRBV28 and TRBJ1-1; tentative D call: TRBD1 (6 bases). The CDR3 extends over 14 amino acids. CDR1 is MDHEN and CDR2 is SYDVKM in the germline V gene. V shed 4 bases and J shed 7 bases, with 16 bases lying between them. CDR3 protein: CASSYSGGLGEAFF. CDR3 DNA: TGTGCCAGCAGTTACTCCGGGGGGCTAGGTGAAGCTTTCTTT. Full variable domain (missing parts from reference TRBV28 and TRBJ1-1): DVKVTQSSRYLVKRTGEKVFLECVQDMDHENMFWYRQDPGLGLRLIYFSYDVKMKEKGDIPEGYSVSREKKERFSLILESASTNQTSMYLCASSYSGGLGEAFFGQGTRLTVV.

The chain combines TRBV27 with TRBJ1-3, with D uncertain. The CDR3 totals 14 residues. V was cut by 6 bases and J by 0 bases, with 9 bases left in between. The germline CDR1 and CDR2 sequences are MNHEY and SMNVEV (reference sequence). The CDR3 sequence: CASRESISGNTIYF. CDR3 DNA: TGTGCCAGCAGAGAGTCTATCTCTGGAAACACCATATATTTT.

The chain combines TRBV5-4 with TRBJ2-1; TRBD2 matches 15 bases. The germline V gene has CDR1 SGHNT and CDR2 YYREEE (reference sequence). V was clipped by 0 bases and J by 9 bases; unmatched bases: 7. This CDR3 has 17 amino acids. This chain's CDR3 is CASSLARGLAGGSEQFF. The CDR3 DNA is TGTGCCAGCAGCTTGGCCAGGGGACTAGCGGGGGGTAGTGAGCAGTTCTTC. Complete variable domain (other parts from reference TRBV5-4 and TRBJ2-1): ETGVTQSPTHLIKTRGQQVTLRCSSQSGHNTVSWYQQALGQGPQFIFQYYREEENGRGNFPPRFSGLQFPNYSSELNVNALELDDSALYLCASSLARGLAGGSEQFFGPGTRLTVL.